This T cell receptor (beta chain) was identified in a study of blood T cell repertoires in COVID-19. At the level of the study: Sites in the United States, Italy and Spain provided acute and convalescent COVID-19 samples. PBMCs, B-cell-depleted T cells, or T cells were the source of the cDNA or gDNA that made up the material.

The germline gives CDR1 MNHNY, CDR2 SVGAGI (reference sequence). With V trimmed by 6 bases and J by 7 bases, 26 bases remained unmatched. This CDR3 region has 20 residues. The authors' processing: By means of reference gene primer amplification, nucleated cell counts were estimated. Clones were sequenced by immunoSEQ multiplex PCR, and TCRdb holds only the in-frame ones, with some missing. The DNA gave D and trimming, while V, J and clone size come from that table. The sample shows around 140,000 clones, just under 80% of them seen only once. The source of this sequence is a woman aged 55 to 70 with acute or convalescent COVID-19. Input material: peripheral blood. V is TRBV6-6 and J is TRBJ2-7, with 11 bases that match TRBD2. For the CDR3, the DNA is TGTGCCAGCAGCCCACGAACGGGCAGGGACGCCACTAGCGGGAGTTGGGAGCAGTACTTC. Amino acid sequence: CASSPRTGRDATSGSWEQYF.